These T cell receptor beta chains were read from a single sample in a study of cytomegalovirus exposure and HLA in healthy donors. Assay: immunoSEQ multiplex PCR; the TCRdb copy retains only in-frame clones and omits some. The data contain 160,000 or so clones, around three quarters of them singletons. The source material was PBMCs. The receptors here all came from a woman aged 40 to 50 in good health and CMV-seronegative. Each CDR3 is given with its conserved first and last residue. The order of the fields is CDR3 length, D gene, clone size, V gene, J gene, CDR3 protein, CDR3 DNA. A D gene is named only where the DNA matches it firmly. A row's size may be missing; if present it is once, few, many or a size class.

>14|-|once|TRBV9|TRBJ2-7
CASSPSTGVYEQYF
TGTGCCAGCAGCCCGTCAACAGGAGTCTACGAGCAGTACTTC
>14|-|-|TRBV11-2|TRBJ2-2
CASSLFLNTGELFF
TGTGCCAGCAGCCTTTTCCTGAACACCGGGGAGCTGTTTTTT
>17|-|-|TRBV7-2|TRBJ2-1
CASSLGRLSSSYNEQFF
TGTGCCAGCAGCTTAGGTAGACTATCGAGCTCCTACAATGAGCAGTTCTTC
>13|-|-|TRBV6-1|TRBJ2-1
CASSVTDDNEQFF
TGTGCCAGCAGTGTGACAGACGACAATGAGCAGTTCTTC
>15|-|-|TRBV6-5|TRBJ1-4
CASTLSWRANEKLFF
TGTGCCAGCACCCTCAGTTGGAGAGCTAATGAAAAACTGTTTTTT
>19|TRBD1|-|TRBV15|TRBJ2-6
CATSRGPGTGVAGANVLTF
TGTGCCACCAGCAGGGGTCCCGGGACAGGCGTTGCTGGGGCCAACGTCCTGACTTTC
>16|TRBD1|-|TRBV2|TRBJ1-5
CASRRDRGNSNQPQHF
TGTGCCAGCAGACGGGACAGGGGGAATAGCAATCAGCCCCAGCATTTT
>16|TRBD1|-|TRBV19|TRBJ1-1
CASTVLGTGVGTEAFF
TGTGCCAGTACCGTGCTAGGGACAGGGGTGGGAACTGAAGCTTTCTTT
>15|-|-|TRBV25-1|TRBJ2-5
CASSESLGRKETQYF
TGTGCCAGCAGTGAATCATTGGGCAGAAAGGAGACCCAGTACTTC
>15|-|-|TRBV2|TRBJ2-4
CASSGGGTLKNIQYF
TGTGCCAGCAGTGGGGGCGGGACCCTAAAAAACATTCAGTACTTC
>12|-|-|TRBV7-2|TRBJ1-2
CASSFAGGGYTF
TGTGCCAGCAGCTTCGCGGGGGGCGGCTACACCTTC
>15|-|-|TRBV19|TRBJ1-5
CASSIDGGSNQPQHF
TGTGCCAGTAGTATAGATGGGGGGAGCAATCAGCCCCAGCATTTT
>15|TRBD1|-|TRBV5-1|TRBJ1-2
CASSSGQGPTYGYTF
TGCGCCAGCAGCTCTGGACAGGGGCCAACCTATGGCTACACCTTC
>14|TRBD1|-|TRBV25-1|TRBJ1-2
CATQGVLANYGYTF
TGTGCCACACAGGGGGTCTTAGCTAACTATGGCTACACCTTC
>13|-|-|TRBV19|TRBJ1-2
CASSTLDSYGYTF
TGTGCCAGTAGTACCCTTGACAGCTATGGCTACACCTTC
>12|-|-|TRBV7-3|TRBJ2-7
CASSGGVDEKYF
TGTGCCAGCAGCGGCGGGGTGGATGAGAAGTACTTC
>15|TRBD1|-|TRBV2|TRBJ1-2
CASRVTGTGHYGYTF
TGTGCCAGCAGAGTAACCGGGACAGGGCACTATGGCTACACCTTC
>15|-|-|TRBV5-6|TRBJ2-4
CASSFTVRGKNIQYF
TGTGCCAGCAGCTTCACGGTTAGGGGCAAAAACATTCAGTACTTC
>18|TRBD1|-|TRBV11-3|TRBJ2-6
CASSSRQGGASGANVLTF
TGTGCCAGCAGCTCCCGACAGGGGGGAGCCTCTGGGGCCAACGTCCTGACTTTC
>17|TRBD2|-|TRBV5-1|TRBJ2-5
CASSFDPSGTPRETQYF
TGCGCCAGCAGCTTTGACCCTAGCGGGACCCCGCGGGAGACCCAGTACTTC
>14|TRBD1|once|TRBV29-1|TRBJ2-2
CSAADRPNTGELFF
TGCAGCGCCGCGGACAGGCCGAACACCGGGGAGCTGTTTTTT
>15|-|once|TRBV5-1|TRBJ2-1
CATQNGSGSYNEQFF
TGCGCCACCCAAAACGGGAGCGGCTCCTACAATGAGCAGTTCTTC
>18|TRBD2|-|TRBV30|TRBJ2-6
CAWSVWVGGGSGANVLTF
TGTGCCTGGAGTGTATGGGTCGGGGGGGGCTCTGGGGCCAACGTCCTGACTTTC
>15|TRBD1|-|TRBV28|TRBJ2-1
CASSSGTGSYNEQFF
TGTGCCAGCAGTTCCGGGACAGGGTCCTACAATGAGCAGTTCTTC
>14|-|-|TRBV6-1|TRBJ2-5
CASSEAQYSETQYF
TGTGCCAGCAGTGAAGCACAGTACTCGGAGACCCAGTACTTC
>17|TRBD1|-|TRBV11-3|TRBJ1-2
CASSSGGDRGGLDGYTF
TGTGCCAGCAGCTCGGGAGGGGACAGGGGAGGTCTCGATGGCTACACCTTC
>13|-|-|TRBV11-2|TRBJ1-2
CASSPGGRQGYTF
TGTGCCAGCAGCCCGGGGGGGCGACAGGGCTACACCTTC
>11|-|-|TRBV9|TRBJ1-2
CASSASGGYTF
TGTGCCAGCAGCGCCTCGGGAGGCTACACCTTC
>15|TRBD1|-|TRBV13|TRBJ2-7
CASSLAGTGSYEQYF
TGTGCCAGCAGCCTAGCCGGGACAGGTTCCTACGAGCAGTACTTC
>16|TRBD2|-|TRBV5-1|TRBJ2-3
CASSSSGTRNTDTQYF
TGCGCCAGCAGCTCCTCCGGGACTAGGAACACAGATACGCAGTATTTT
>17|TRBD2|-|TRBV7-9|TRBJ2-5
CASSLPSDLAGQETQYF
TGTGCCAGCAGTCTACCCTCGGACCTAGCGGGGCAAGAGACCCAGTACTTC
>15|-|few|TRBV19|TRBJ2-2
CASSIILRSAGELFF
TGTGCCAGTAGTATAATTCTCCGTAGCGCCGGGGAGCTGTTTTTT
>14|TRBD2|-|TRBV15|TRBJ2-7
CATSPTSGRVEQYF
TGTGCCACCAGTCCGACTAGCGGGAGAGTCGAGCAGTACTTC
>14|TRBD2|-|TRBV7-6|TRBJ2-7
CASSESGLPNEQYF
TGTGCCAGCAGCGAATCGGGACTACCAAACGAGCAGTACTTC